This is a list of T cell receptor beta chains from one sample in a study of beta chain features in type 1 diabetes. Assay used: immunoSEQ multiplex PCR; TCRdb lists only in-frame clones, some missing. The data contain 200,000 to 250,000 clones, about 9.3% of them singletons. The sequenced sample was naive CD4+ T cells from blood. Source of these receptors: a woman in her late teens or twenties in good health. Both conserved end residues are part of each CDR3. Each record gives: V gene, J gene, CDR3 protein.

>TRBV6-5|TRBJ1-2
CASGQGGGYTF
>TRBV7-8|TRBJ1-1
CASSPARLNTEAFF
>TRBV5-4|TRBJ2-1
CASSSRGVAQVSYNEQFF
>TRBV2|TRBJ1-2
CASSVGTPGVSTF
>TRBV15|TRBJ1-5
CATSRDGGGNQPQHF
>TRBV4-2|TRBJ2-1
CASSRYHGQGANEQFF
>TRBV5-1|TRBJ1-2
CASSLAGTANNYTF
>TRBV4-1|TRBJ1-4
CASSQITPGEKLFF
>TRBV7-2|TRBJ2-1
CASSPSMVLNEQFF
>TRBV6-1|TRBJ1-1
CASSADRNTEAFF
>TRBV9|TRBJ2-1
CASSVEARQGFHNEQFF
>TRBV6-1|TRBJ2-5
CASSSKIPREAQYF
>TRBV5-1|TRBJ2-1
CASSLRLAGGDEQFF
>TRBV4-1|TRBJ2-5
CASSQGLRETQYF
>TRBV6-1|TRBJ2-1
CASSPGLSSYNEQFF
>TRBV27|TRBJ1-5
CASSLPNQPQHF
>TRBV6-1|TRBJ1-2
CASSEYNGGNYGYTF
>TRBV19|TRBJ1-2
CASSIDSNYGYTF
>TRBV11-1|TRBJ2-7
CASSLARDRFYEQYF
>TRBV21-1|TRBJ2-1
CASSKARRLHNEQFF
>TRBV19|TRBJ1-1
CASTETGGDTEAFF
>TRBV13|TRBJ2-3
CASSLSSTDTQYF
>TRBV4-1|TRBJ1-3
CASSQDKGVDTGNTIYF
>TRBV7-9|TRBJ2-2
CASSPRTSPNTGELFF
>TRBV18|TRBJ2-3
CASSPLRGGPTDTQYF
>TRBV6-1|TRBJ1-2
CATTGGNPDYGYTF
>TRBV19|TRBJ2-2
CASSIRANTGELFF
>TRBV28|TRBJ1-6
CASSLDRYNYNSPLHF
>TRBV29-1|TRBJ1-2
CSVEVGQGTGYTF
>TRBV5-6|TRBJ1-2
CASWYGVDYGYTF
>TRBV5-4|TRBJ1-2
CASSNSGTGIGYTF
>TRBV5-1|TRBJ2-2
CASSAGQGAVGELFF
>TRBV5-1|TRBJ2-3
CASSLVASGDTQYF
>TRBV11-2|TRBJ2-7
CASSSWSAGLAGDEQYF
>TRBV30|TRBJ2-7
CAWSPGTGVAYEQYF
>TRBV14|TRBJ2-5
CASSQGDRALWETQYF
>TRBV5-1|TRBJ2-6
CASRWGEGLYRGANVLTF
>TRBV20-1|TRBJ1-2
CSARDRGGYTF
>TRBV7-9|TRBJ2-1
CASSPRQGPYNEQFF
>TRBV7-9|TRBJ1-3
CASSRQGSAGNTIYF
>TRBV28|TRBJ1-1
CASSSLRVNTEAFF
>TRBV30|TRBJ1-1
CAWNRGQITEAFF
>TRBV6-1|TRBJ2-7
CASINTGGPYEQYF
>TRBV5-1|TRBJ1-2
CASREYRLYGYTF
>TRBV19|TRBJ2-5
CASSSQAGYQETQYF
>TRBV2|TRBJ2-4
CASSPLGTSGSQAKNIQYF
>TRBV6-5|TRBJ1-2
CASSYSTATYGYTF
>TRBV9|TRBJ1-5
CASSAGDSRGQPQHF
>TRBV19|TRBJ1-2
CASSGVQPLSGYTF
>TRBV11-2|TRBJ2-7
CASSFVSYEQYF
>TRBV5-6|TRBJ2-5
CASSLVLGEETQYF
>TRBV6-1|TRBJ1-6
CASTTRNSPLHF
>TRBV7-9|TRBJ1-2
CASSLAGRTAPGYTF